A single TCR beta chain is shown here with its context. Germline V gene lookup returns CDR1 SEHNR and CDR2 FQNEAQ (reference sequence). The CDR3 is made up of 12 amino acids. V was trimmed by 1 base and J by 8 bases, leaving 8 bases between them. These data come from a study of blood T cell repertoires in COVID-19. Study-wide context: Whether acute or convalescent, the COVID-19 samples came from the United States, Italy and Spain. Nucleic acid was either cDNA or gDNA, and it came from T cells, B-cell-depleted T cells, or PBMCs.

In the source study's methods: For nucleated cells, counts were estimated from reference gene primer amplification. Only in-frame clones appear in the TCRdb table, and some are missing; sequencing was by immunoSEQ multiplex PCR. V, J and clone size are taken as reported in that table, and D and trimming were inferred from the DNA itself. In the table there are over 200,000 clones, about 91% of which are singletons. The J gene is TRBJ1-1, the V gene TRBV7-9; D remains ambiguous. The sequenced material came from peripheral blood. The sequence derives from a young man with active or convalescent COVID-19. The CDR3 spells CASSLEATEAFF. The DNA for the CDR3 is TGTGCCAGCAGCTTAGAGGCGACAGAAGCTTTCTTT.